This TCR beta chain is drawn from a study of radiation and T cells in renal cell carcinoma. Time point meaning: blood 2 weeks post-SBRT. Treatment noted: 15 Gy SBRT to primary tumor, nephrectomy 4 weeks later. Generated by immunoSEQ multiplex PCR, the TCRdb table keeps only in-frame clones and is missing some. The sample yields fewer than 55,000 clones, more than 80% seen once. The source of this sequence is a woman in her sixties or seventies with renal cell carcinoma. Sequenced here: blood, sampled from a patient whose treatment included radiotherapy and nephrectomy.

CDR3 amino acids: CASKPGGQGATGELFF. CDR3 nucleotide sequence: TGTGCCAGCAAACCTGGGGGACAGGGGGCCACCGGGGAGCTGTTTTTT. V and J are TRBV27 and TRBJ2-2; 12 positions agree with TRBD1. CDR1 is MNHEY, CDR2 SMNVEV, per germline (reference sequence). The CDR3 length is 16 residues. J was trimmed by 4 bases and V by 7 bases; bases with no gene match: 7.